This passage covers 20 T cell receptor beta chains from one sample sequenced in a study of shared T cell receptors in the human thymus. Repertoires were generated with immunoSEQ multiplex PCR, while TCRdb's copy carries only in-frame clones and drops some. The sample has more than 550,000 clones; approximately 85% are singletons. These data were also reused for a study on human thymus T cells.

The sequenced sample consisted of thymocytes. The source of these receptors is a girl under three years old with a congenital heart defect.

The rearrangement joins TRBV6-5 to TRBJ2-7; D is possibly TRBD2 (6 bases). The ends were cut back, 1 base at V and 2 bases at J, with 12 bases in the middle. CDR1 is MNHEY, CDR2 SVGAGI, per germline. The CDR3 sequence is 15 residues long. CDR3 in amino acids: CASSYFSGTPYEQYF. CDR3 DNA: TGTGCCAGCAGTTACTTCTCCGGGACTCCCTACGAGCAGTACTTC.

The rearrangement joins TRBV28 to TRBJ2-7, with a weak D call TRBD1 (5 bases). V lost 5 bases to trimming and J lost 4 bases, with 9 bases between them. Per the germline V gene, CDR1 is MDHEN and CDR2 is SYDVKM. The CDR3 has 12 amino acids. The CDR3 protein is CASSRGRYEQYF. Written as DNA, the CDR3 is TGTGCCAGCAGTAGGGGTCGGTACGAGCAGTACTTC. The full variable domain, completed using reference TRBV28 and TRBJ2-7, is DVKVTQSSRYLVKRTGEKVFLECVQDMDHENMFWYRQDPGLGLRLIYFSYDVKMKEKGDIPEGYSVSREKKERFSLILESASTNQTSMYLCASSRGRYEQYFGPGTRLTVT.

This chain uses TRBV7-3 with TRBJ2-7, with 8 positions matching TRBD1. V lost 4 bases, J lost 5 bases, and 10 bases stayed unmatched. This CDR3 has 15 amino acids. Germline CDR1 and CDR2: SGHTA and FQGTGA. The CDR3 region is CASSYGTGPNHEQYF. In DNA form, the CDR3 reads TGTGCCAGCAGCTACGGGACAGGTCCCAACCACGAGCAGTACTTC. Looking up the rest from reference TRBV7-3 and TRBJ2-7 gives the full variable domain: GAGVSQTPSNKVTEKGKYVELRCDPISGHTALYWYRQSLGQGPEFLIYFQGTGAADDSGLPNDRFFAVRPEGSVSTLKIQRTERGDSAVYLCASSYGTGPNHEQYFGPGTRLTVT.

Notes on this clone: Germline is not matched at one junction end, which may reflect a read error. The V call is TRBV6-1, the J call TRBJ2-7; no clear D gene. Per the germline V gene, CDR1 is MNHNS and CDR2 is SASEGT. This CDR3 region has 9 residues. The CDR3 region is CASSYKRLF. DNA for the CDR3: TGTGCCAGCAGTTATAAGAGGCTATTC.

The genes are TRBV4-3 and TRBJ1-2, with D possibly TRBD1 on 5 matching bases. Germline V gene sequence: CDR1 LGHNA, CDR2 YSLEER. With 3 bases removed from V and 6 bases from J, the gap between germline ends came to 20 bases. The CDR3 length is 16 residues. CDR3 region: CASSHLLGQGHNGYTF. As DNA, the CDR3 is TGCGCCAGCAGCCACCTTCTAGGGCAGGGTCATAATGGCTACACCTTC.

The V and J genes are TRBV19 and TRBJ1-1, with 12 bases that match TRBD1. The J segment lost 6 bases and the V segment lost 7 bases, leaving 12 bases of the junction unmatched. The germline CDR1 and CDR2 sequences are LNHDA and SQIVND (reference sequence). The CDR3 is 16 residues long. The CDR3 DNA is TGTGCCAGTATGAAAGGGACAGGGGGCTTGCGGGCTGAAGCTTTCTTT. Translation: CASMKGTGGLRAEAFF.

The chain couples TRBV28 to TRBJ1-1, with D perhaps matching TRBD1 (5 bases). Looked up from germline, CDR1 is MDHEN and CDR2 is SYDVKM. V was trimmed by 4 bases and J by 5 bases, leaving 20 bases between them. The CDR3 contains 16 residues. Here the CDR3 reads CASSSLNAGRGTEAFF. CDR3 DNA sequence: TGTGCCAGCAGTTCCTTAAACGCGGGACGGGGGACTGAAGCTTTCTTT.

V gene TRBV19 combines with J gene TRBJ2-3; 9 bases are shared with TRBD2. Germline V gene data show CDR1 as LNHDA and CDR2 as SQIVND (reference sequence). V shed 7 bases and J 5 bases; nucleotides not matched to a gene: 13. The CDR3 covers 16 residues. Here the CDR3 DNA reads TGTGCCAGTACCCCCTCGGGCGGGGGGGCCATAGATACGCAGTATTTT. Translation gives CASTPSGGGAIDTQYF.

The chain is built from TRBV5-1 and TRBJ2-1; 8 bases agree with TRBD1. Looked up from germline, CDR1 is SGHRS and CDR2 is YFSETQ. V shed 1 base and J 10 bases; nucleotides not matched to a gene: 4. CDR3 length equals 13 residues. The chain's CDR3 is CASSLPGGREQFF. As DNA, the CDR3 is TGCGCCAGCAGCTTGCCAGGGGGCCGAGAGCAGTTCTTC.

In DNA form, the CDR3 reads TGTGCCAGCAGTTATACGACAGGGGTCTGGCACGAGCAGTACTTC. It is translated as CASSYTTGVWHEQYF. This chain joins TRBV6-5 and TRBJ2-7, with 8 bases that match TRBD1. The CDR3 extends over 15 amino acids. Germline lookup yields CDR1 MNHEY and CDR2 SVGAGI. With V trimmed by 3 bases and J by 5 bases, 9 bases remained unmatched.

A few counts support this clone. This sequence joins TRBV5-5 and TRBJ2-2, with 8 positions matching TRBD1. This CDR3 has 14 residues. With 6 bases clipped from V and 7 bases from J, the junction kept 8 bases outside the gene matches. CDR1 is SGHKS, CDR2 YYEKEE, per germline (reference sequence). CDR3 amino acids: CASIPDRAVGELFF. For the CDR3, the DNA is TGTGCCAGCATCCCGGACAGGGCGGTCGGGGAGCTGTTTTTT.

A word on this clone: Other DNA sequences of this sample code for an identical CDR3. The chain is built from TRBV5-6 and TRBJ1-2; D is ambiguous. With 4 bases removed from V and 4 bases from J, the gap between germline ends came to 8 bases. This CDR3 contains 12 residues. Germline assignment: CDR1 SGHDT and CDR2 YYEEEE. DNA of the CDR3: TGTGCCAGCAGCCAGACTGGCTATGGCTACACCTTC. This gives the protein CASSQTGYGYTF.

The J gene is TRBJ2-7, the V gene TRBV10-3; 7 nucleotides agree with TRBD1. The CDR3 has 15 amino acids. The germline V gene encodes CDR1 ENHRY and CDR2 SYGVKD. With 3 bases clipped from V and 1 base from J, the junction kept 6 bases outside the gene matches. For the CDR3, the DNA is TGTGCCATCAGTGACTTCCCGACAGGGTCCTACGAGCAGTACTTC. Translating it yields CAISDFPTGSYEQYF.

This clone was counted between two and nine times. The J gene is TRBJ1-2, the V gene TRBV18; no clear D. Trimming stripped 2 bases from V and 4 bases from J, with 5 bases between. This CDR3 is 12 amino acids long. From germline, CDR1 is KGHSH and CDR2 LQKENI. In DNA form, the CDR3 reads TGTGCCAGCTCACCATCATCCTATGGCTACACCTTC. This encodes CASSPSSYGYTF.

V and J are TRBV28 and TRBJ2-1; D gene ambiguous. Per germline, CDR1 MDHEN and CDR2 SYDVKM. The germline V and J ends were trimmed by 6 bases and 4 bases, with 10 bases remaining between them. CDR3 length equals 13 residues. Written as DNA, the CDR3 is TGTGCCAGCAGCAGCCGACTGTACAATGAGCAGTTCTTC. Translating it yields CASSSRLYNEQFF.

This clone appeared a few times. The chain recombines TRBV2 with TRBJ2-7, with 7 bases lining up with TRBD1. Germline V lookup: CDR1 SNHLY, CDR2 FYNNEI. J was trimmed by 5 bases and V by 6 bases; bases with no gene match: 19. This CDR3 has 17 residues. The CDR3 sequence is CASRTTRSGTDNNEQYF. Written as DNA, the CDR3 is TGTGCCAGCAGGACCACCAGGTCCGGGACAGACAATAACGAGCAGTACTTC. Full variable domain (outside the CDR3, taken from reference TRBV2 and TRBJ2-7): EPEVTQTPSHQVTQMGQEVILRCVPISNHLYFYWYRQILGQKVEFLVSFYNNEISEKSEIFDDQFSVERPDGSNFTLKIRSTKLEDSAMYFCASRTTRSGTDNNEQYFGPGTRLTVT.

In regard to this clone: Different DNA sequences within this sample yield the same CDR3. The chain uses TRBV7-2 and TRBJ2-1, with TRBD1 matching over 7 bases. The CDR3 extends over 15 amino acids. The V segment lost 6 bases and the J segment 0 bases; nucleotides outside the gene matches: 5. CDR1 and CDR2 from the germline V gene are SGHTA and FQGNSA. For the CDR3, the DNA is TGTGCCAGCAGTTTCAGGGGGAGCTCCTACAATGAGCAGTTCTTC. This encodes CASSFRGSSYNEQFF.

J is TRBJ1-1 and V is TRBV4-1; the match to TRBD1 covers 7 bases. The CDR3 length is 14 residues. CDR1 and CDR2 from the germline V gene are MGHRA and YSYEKL. V trimming: 4 bases; J trimming: 3 bases; junction bases outside the gene matches: 5. CDR3 coding DNA: TGCGCCAGCAGCCCGACAAGGGGGCACACTGAAGCTTTCTTT. Residues: CASSPTRGHTEAFF.

J is TRBJ2-7 and V is TRBV11-2, with TRBD2 matching 8 bases. The V segment lost 1 base and the J segment 6 bases; nucleotides outside the gene matches: 11. The CDR3 length is 16 residues. The germline V gene encodes CDR1 SGHAT and CDR2 FQNNGV. The CDR3 bases are TGTGCCAGCAGCTTAGGCGGGGGGCACCCTCCCCTCGAGCAGTACTTC. This gives the protein CASSLGGGHPPLEQYF.

The V and J genes are TRBV7-9 and TRBJ2-3, with unresolved D. CDR1 and CDR2 from the germline V gene are SEHNR and FQNEAQ (reference sequence). The CDR3 covers 12 residues. Deletions cut 4 bases from V and 7 bases from J, with 9 bases between. The CDR3 nucleotides are TGTGCCAGCAGCTATATAACTAATACGCAGTATTTT. This gives the protein CASSYITNTQYF. The whole variable domain, remainder taken from reference TRBV7-9 and TRBJ2-3, is DTGVSQNPRHKITKRGQNVTFRCDPISEHNRLYWYRQTLGQGPEFLTYFQNEAQLEKSRLLSDRFSAERPKGSFSTLEIQRTEQGDSAMYLCASSYITNTQYFGPGTRLTVL.